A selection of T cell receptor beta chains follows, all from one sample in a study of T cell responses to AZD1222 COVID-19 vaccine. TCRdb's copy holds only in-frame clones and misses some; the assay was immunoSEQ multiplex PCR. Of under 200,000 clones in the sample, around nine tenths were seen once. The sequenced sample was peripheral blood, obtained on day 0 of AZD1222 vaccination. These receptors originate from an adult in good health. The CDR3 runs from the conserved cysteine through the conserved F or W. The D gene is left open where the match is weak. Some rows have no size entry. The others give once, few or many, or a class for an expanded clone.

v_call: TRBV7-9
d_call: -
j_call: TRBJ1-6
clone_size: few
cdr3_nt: TGTGCCAGCAGCTTAGTCTCGGGATATAATTCACCCCTCCACTTT
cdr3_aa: CASSLVSGYNSPLHF

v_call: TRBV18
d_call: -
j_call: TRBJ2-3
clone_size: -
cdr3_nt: TGTGCCAGCTCACCGAGCACAGATACGCAGTATTTT
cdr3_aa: CASSPSTDTQYF

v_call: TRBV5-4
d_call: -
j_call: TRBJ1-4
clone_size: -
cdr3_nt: TGTGCCAGCAGCTTGGGACAGGTCGGTGAAAAACTGTTTTTT
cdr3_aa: CASSLGQVGEKLFF

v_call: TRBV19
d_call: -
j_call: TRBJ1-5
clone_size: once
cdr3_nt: TGTGCCAGTAGTATAGGGGGCGTAAATCAGCCCCAGCATTTT
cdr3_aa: CASSIGGVNQPQHF

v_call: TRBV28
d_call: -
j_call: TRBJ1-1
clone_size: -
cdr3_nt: TGTGCCAGCAGTTATCCCGAGCACAGGTCGGCTTTCTTT
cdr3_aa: CASSYPEHRSAFF

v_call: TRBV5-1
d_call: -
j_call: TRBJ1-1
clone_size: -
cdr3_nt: TGCGCCAGCAGCGCGGGGACGGAAAACACTGAAGCTTTCTTT
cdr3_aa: CASSAGTENTEAFF

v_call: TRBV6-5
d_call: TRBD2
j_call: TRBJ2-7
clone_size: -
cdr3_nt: TGTGCCAGCAGTCAAACTAGCGGGACCTACGAGCAGTACTTC
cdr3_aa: CASSQTSGTYEQYF

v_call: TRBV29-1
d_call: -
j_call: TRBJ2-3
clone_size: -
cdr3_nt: TGCAGCGTTATAAGGACTTCGAGCACAGATACGCAGTATTTT
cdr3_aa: CSVIRTSSTDTQYF

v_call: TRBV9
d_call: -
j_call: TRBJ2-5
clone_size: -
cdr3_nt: TGTGCCAGCAGCGTAGGGGGATCAGAGACCCAGTACTTC
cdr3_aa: CASSVGGSETQYF

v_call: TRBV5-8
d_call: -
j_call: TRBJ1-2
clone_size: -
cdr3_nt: TGTGCCAGCAGCTTGGCCAGGGGAATTGGCTACACCTTC
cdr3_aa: CASSLARGIGYTF

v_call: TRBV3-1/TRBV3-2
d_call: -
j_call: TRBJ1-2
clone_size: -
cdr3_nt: TGTGCCAGCAGCCGAGGGACAAGGGATAGCTATGGCTACACCTTC
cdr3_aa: CASSRGTRDSYGYTF

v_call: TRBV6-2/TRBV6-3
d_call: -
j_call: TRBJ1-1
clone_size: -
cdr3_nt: TGTGCCAGCAGTTACTCGGTTTGGTCAGGGGCTGGGACTGAAGCTTTCTTT
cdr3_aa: CASSYSVWSGAGTEAFF

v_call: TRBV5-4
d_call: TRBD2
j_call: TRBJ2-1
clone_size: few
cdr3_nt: TGTGCCAGCAGCTTGCGTCTAGCGGGAGTATATGAGCAGTTCTTC
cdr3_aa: CASSLRLAGVYEQFF

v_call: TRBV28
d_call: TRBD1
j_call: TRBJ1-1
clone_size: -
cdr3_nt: TGTGCCAGCAGCAGGGACAGAAAAAAGGGTGTGAACACTGAAGCTTTCTTT
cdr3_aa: CASSRDRKKGVNTEAFF

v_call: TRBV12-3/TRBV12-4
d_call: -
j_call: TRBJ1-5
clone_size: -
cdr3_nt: TGTGCCAGCAGGGTTAACAATCAGCCCCAGCATTTT
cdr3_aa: CASRVNNQPQHF

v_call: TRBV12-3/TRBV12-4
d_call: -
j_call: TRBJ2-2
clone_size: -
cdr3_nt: TGTGCCAGCAGGAGCACCGGGGAGCTGTTTTTT
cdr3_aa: CASRSTGELFF

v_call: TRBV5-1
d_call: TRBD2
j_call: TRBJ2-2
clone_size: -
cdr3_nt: TGCGCCAGCAGCTTTAGCGGGGACAACACCGGGGAGCTGTTTTTT
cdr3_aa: CASSFSGDNTGELFF

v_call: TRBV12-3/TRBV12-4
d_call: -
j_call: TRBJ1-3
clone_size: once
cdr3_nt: TGTGCCAGCAGGGACCCCATATATTTT
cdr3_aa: CASRDPIYF

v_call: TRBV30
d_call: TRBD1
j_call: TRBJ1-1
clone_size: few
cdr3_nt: TGTGCCTGGAGTGCCAAGACAGGGGTGAACACTGAAGCTTTCTTT
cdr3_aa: CAWSAKTGVNTEAFF

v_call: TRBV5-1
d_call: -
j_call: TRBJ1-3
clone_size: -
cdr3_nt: TGCGCCAGCAGCTTCAGGGGAGACTCTGGAAACACCATATATTTT
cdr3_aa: CASSFRGDSGNTIYF

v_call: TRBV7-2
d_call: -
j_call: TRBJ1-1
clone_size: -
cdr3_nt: TGTGCCAGCAGCTTGTTGGTCAGGGCCGATGGTAGAGCTTTCTTT
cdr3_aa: CASSLLVRADGRAFF

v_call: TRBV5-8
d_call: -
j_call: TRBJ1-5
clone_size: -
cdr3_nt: TGTGCCAGCAGCCAAGCGGGGGGAAGGGGCAATCAGCCCCAGCATTTT
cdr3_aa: CASSQAGGRGNQPQHF

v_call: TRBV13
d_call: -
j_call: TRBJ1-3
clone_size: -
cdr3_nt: TGTGCCAGCAGCCTACCTGCTGGAAACACCATATATTTT
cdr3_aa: CASSLPAGNTIYF

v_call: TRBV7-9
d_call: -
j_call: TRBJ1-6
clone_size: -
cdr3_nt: TGTGCCAGCAGCTTAGGTGTTGAGGCCTATAATTCACCCCTCCACTTT
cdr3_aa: CASSLGVEAYNSPLHF

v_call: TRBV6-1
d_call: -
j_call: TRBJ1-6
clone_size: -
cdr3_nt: TGTGCCAGCAGTGAACAGGGAAATGGTAATTCACCCCTCCACTTT
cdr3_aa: CASSEQGNGNSPLHF

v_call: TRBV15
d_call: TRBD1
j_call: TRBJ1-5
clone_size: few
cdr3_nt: TGTGCCACCAGCACAGGGGGACAGGAGAGTCAGCCCCAGCATTTT
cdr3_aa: CATSTGGQESQPQHF

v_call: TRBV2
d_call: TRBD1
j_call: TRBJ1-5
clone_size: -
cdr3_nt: TGTGCCAGCAAACCGGGACAGGGGTATAGCAATCAGCCCCAGCATTTT
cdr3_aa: CASKPGQGYSNQPQHF

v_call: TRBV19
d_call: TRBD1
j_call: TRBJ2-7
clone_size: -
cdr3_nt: TGTGCCAGTAGTAACTCCGGGACAGGCTTGGGCGAGCAGTACTTC
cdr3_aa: CASSNSGTGLGEQYF

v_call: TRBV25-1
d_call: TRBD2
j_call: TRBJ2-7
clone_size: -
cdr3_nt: TGTGCCAGCAGTGGCAGCGGGAGTTCCTACGAGCAGTACTTC
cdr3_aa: CASSGSGSSYEQYF

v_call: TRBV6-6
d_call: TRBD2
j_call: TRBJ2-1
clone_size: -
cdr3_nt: TGTGCCAGCAGCGGGGGGGGAGTGCGAAATGAGCAGTTCTTC
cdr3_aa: CASSGGGVRNEQFF

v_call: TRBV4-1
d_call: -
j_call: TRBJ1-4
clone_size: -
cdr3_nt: TGCGCCAGCAGCCAAGTCGGCCGAACGAACGAAAAACTGTTTTTT
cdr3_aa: CASSQVGRTNEKLFF

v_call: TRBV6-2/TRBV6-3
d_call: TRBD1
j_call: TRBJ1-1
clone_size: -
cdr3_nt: TGTGCCAGCAGTTACGGTTCGGACAGGCAGGGGAGCACTGAAGCTTTCTTT
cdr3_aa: CASSYGSDRQGSTEAFF

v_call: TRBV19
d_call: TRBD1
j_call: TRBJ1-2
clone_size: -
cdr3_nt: TGTGCCAGTAGTATCGACAGGGACTATGGCTACACCTTC
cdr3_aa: CASSIDRDYGYTF

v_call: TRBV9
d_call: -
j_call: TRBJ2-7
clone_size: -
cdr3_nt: TGTGCCAGCAGCGCACATTCAACGGGACAAGTAACCTACGAGCAGTACTTC
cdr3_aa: CASSAHSTGQVTYEQYF

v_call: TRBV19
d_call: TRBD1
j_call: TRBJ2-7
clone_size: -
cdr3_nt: TGTGCCAGTAGTAACAGGGGGTACGAGCAGTACTTC
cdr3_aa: CASSNRGYEQYF

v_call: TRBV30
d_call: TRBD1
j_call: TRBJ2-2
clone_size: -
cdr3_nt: TGTGCCTGGGACAGGGGGCCCGGGGAGCTGTTTTTT
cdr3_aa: CAWDRGPGELFF

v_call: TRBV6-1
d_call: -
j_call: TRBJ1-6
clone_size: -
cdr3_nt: TGTGCCAGCAGTGAATGGGAGGCTAATTCACCCCTCCACTTT
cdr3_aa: CASSEWEANSPLHF

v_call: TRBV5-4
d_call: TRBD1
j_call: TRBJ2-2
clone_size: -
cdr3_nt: TGTGCCAGCAGCTTGGTGGCAGGGGGTCGGTTCGGGGAGCTGTTTTTT
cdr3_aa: CASSLVAGGRFGELFF

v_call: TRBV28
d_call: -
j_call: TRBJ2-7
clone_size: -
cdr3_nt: TGTGCCAGCAGTCGAACCTCAGGGGTTGGGACCTACGAGCAGTACTTC
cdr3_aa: CASSRTSGVGTYEQYF

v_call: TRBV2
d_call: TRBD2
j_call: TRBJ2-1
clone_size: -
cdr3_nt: TGTGCCAGCACGCGCGAGCGGGGGGTCTACAATGAGCAGTTCTTC
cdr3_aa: CASTRERGVYNEQFF

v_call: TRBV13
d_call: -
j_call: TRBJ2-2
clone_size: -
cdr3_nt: TGTGCCAGCAGCTTACACAGGGCCGCGAGTACCGGGGAGCTGTTTTTT
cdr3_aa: CASSLHRAASTGELFF

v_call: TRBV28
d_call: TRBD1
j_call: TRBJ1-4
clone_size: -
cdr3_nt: TGTGCCAGCAGTCGAGGGGACAGGAGAGAAAAACTGTTTTTT
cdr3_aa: CASSRGDRREKLFF

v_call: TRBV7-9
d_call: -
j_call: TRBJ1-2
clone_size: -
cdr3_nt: TGTGCCAGCAGCGGACAGAACTATGGCTACACCTTC
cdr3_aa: CASSGQNYGYTF

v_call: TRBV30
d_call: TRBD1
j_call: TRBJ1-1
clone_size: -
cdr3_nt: TGTGCCTGGAGTGTCTGGGGGACAGAGAACACTGAAGCTTTCTTT
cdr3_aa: CAWSVWGTENTEAFF

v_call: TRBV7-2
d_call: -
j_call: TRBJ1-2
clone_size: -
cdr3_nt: TGTGCCAGCAGCTCCGGGACCCCTCCGGCCTATGGCTACACCTTC
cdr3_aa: CASSSGTPPAYGYTF

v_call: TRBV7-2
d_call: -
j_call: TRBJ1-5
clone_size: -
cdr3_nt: TGTGCCAGCAGCTCGGGGAAAAATCAGCCCCAGCATTTT
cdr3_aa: CASSSGKNQPQHF

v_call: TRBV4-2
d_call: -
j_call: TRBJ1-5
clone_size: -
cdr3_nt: TGTGCCAGCAGCTCAGAAGGCAGTACCCATCAGCCCCAGCATTTT
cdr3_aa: CASSSEGSTHQPQHF

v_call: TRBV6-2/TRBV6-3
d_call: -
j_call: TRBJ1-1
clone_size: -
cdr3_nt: TGTGCCAGCACTTACGAGCGCCGAATGGCTGAAGCTTTCTTT
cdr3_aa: CASTYERRMAEAFF

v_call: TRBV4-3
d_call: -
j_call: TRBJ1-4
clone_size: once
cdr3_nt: TGCGCCAGCAGCCAAGATAGGCAGGAAAAACTGTTTTTT
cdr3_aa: CASSQDRQEKLFF

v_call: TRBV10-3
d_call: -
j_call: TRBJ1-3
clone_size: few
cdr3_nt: TGTGCCATCAGGGGGTACGGAAACACCATATATTTT
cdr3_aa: CAIRGYGNTIYF